Shown below are 23 T cell receptor beta chains from a single sample sequenced in a study of cytomegalovirus exposure and HLA in healthy donors. A multiplex PCR was run with 60 Vbeta primers and 13 Jbeta primers. Data came from immunoSEQ multiplex PCR; TCRdb stores just in-frame clones and leaves some out. The sample has about 130,000 clones, approximately 82% seen once. Sample: PBMCs. These receptors were collected from a boy aged 2 to 10 in good health and CMV-seronegative.

The gene calls are TRBV4-1 and TRBJ1-1; 8 nucleotides line up with TRBD1. Germline loops: CDR1 MGHRA, CDR2 YSYEKL. The J segment lost 4 bases and the V segment lost 4 bases, leaving 29 bases of the junction unmatched. The CDR3 has 22 residues. In nucleotides, the CDR3 is TGCGCCAGCAGCCCCGAACCCCTCAGGGGGCGCATTAACATCATGGCGGTCACTGAAGCTTTCTTT. Protein product: CASSPEPLRGRINIMAVTEAFF.

The chain joins TRBV6-5 to TRBJ2-7; a possible D gene is TRBD2 (5 bases). Germline-derived CDR1 and CDR2 are MNHEY and SVGAGI. V lost 6 bases, J lost 2 bases, and 17 bases lay in between. The CDR3 is made up of 15 amino acids. The CDR3 nucleotides are TGTGCCAGCAGCCCCGGGAAGTTCCAACCCTACGAGCAGTACTTC. This gives the protein CASSPGKFQPYEQYF.

The chain links TRBV11-1 to TRBJ2-1; possibly TRBD2 for D (6 bases). Trimming cost V 6 bases and J 4 bases, with 16 bases left between them. Per germline, CDR1 SGHAT and CDR2 FQDESV (reference sequence). This CDR3 is 15 amino acids long. The CDR3 DNA reads TGTGCCAGCAGTCGACCGGGTGCGGGGTACAATGAGCAGTTCTTC. Translated: CASSRPGAGYNEQFF.

About this clone itself: The same CDR3 also results from other DNA sequences found in this sample. This chain links TRBV19 with TRBJ2-5; the D gene is possibly TRBD1 (6 bases). The V end was cut by 6 bases, the J end by 2 bases, with 7 bases between. This CDR3 is built from 12 residues. The germline V gene encodes CDR1 LNHDA and CDR2 SQIVND (reference sequence). The CDR3 region has the DNA TGTGCCAGTAGCAGGGGACAAGAGACCCAGTACTTC. Its protein is CASSRGQETQYF.

This chain joins TRBV11-2 and TRBJ2-3; 8 bases fit TRBD2. Per the germline V gene, CDR1 is SGHAT and CDR2 is FQNNGV. Germline trimming cut 2 bases from V and 3 bases from J; bases unmatched to any gene: 7. This CDR3 is 16 amino acids long. DNA of the CDR3: TGTGCCAGCAGCTTACTAGCCGGGGGGGCAACAGATACGCAGTATTTT. Translated: CASSLLAGGATDTQYF.

The chain has TRBV6-1 and TRBJ2-3; 8 bases line up with TRBD2. Per the germline V gene, CDR1 is MNHNS and CDR2 is SASEGT. V shed 8 bases and J 1 base; nucleotides not matched to a gene: 8. The CDR3 has 15 amino acids. The CDR3 sequence: CASAPLSGGTDTQYF. The CDR3 nucleotides are TGTGCCAGCGCACCTCTTAGCGGGGGCACAGATACGCAGTATTTT.

The chain employs TRBV29-1 and TRBJ2-3; D perhaps matches TRBD2 (7 bases). The CDR3 is made up of 14 amino acids. The germline V and J ends were trimmed by 7 bases and 6 bases, with 20 bases remaining between them. Germline-derived CDR1 and CDR2 are SQVTM and ANQGSEA. The CDR3 region has the DNA TGCAGCGGCTCCCACGGGGGGCCCGCCGATACGCAGTATTTT. Its translation is CSGSHGGPADTQYF.

The rearrangement links TRBV6-5 to TRBJ2-1; a possible D gene is TRBD2 (5 bases). The V end lost 5 bases, the J end lost 4 bases, and 12 bases lay between the germline ends. Germline CDR1 MNHEY, CDR2 SVGAGI. The CDR3 loop spans 14 amino acids. CDR3 amino acids: CASSTLGNYNEQFF. DNA of the CDR3: TGTGCCAGCAGTACCCTCGGGAATTACAATGAGCAGTTCTTC.

The V call is TRBV4-1, the J call TRBJ1-2; a weak D match, TRBD1 (5 bases). The CDR3 covers 12 residues. The V gene's germline CDR1 is MGHRA and CDR2 YSYEKL. Between the trimmed V and J ends, which lost 6 bases and 5 bases, there was a span of 10 bases. CDR3 bases: TGCGCCAGCAGTCCCGGACAATATGGCTACACCTTC. Translating gives CASSPGQYGYTF.

The gene calls are TRBV5-6 and TRBJ2-7, with D unresolved. Germline CDR1 and CDR2: SGHDT and YYEEEE. This CDR3 has 13 residues. V was pared by 1 base and J by 3 bases, with 8 bases between. The CDR3 nucleotides are TGTGCCAGCAGCTTGAATCTCTTCTACGAGCAGTACTTC. This codes for CASSLNLFYEQYF.

V usage is TRBV5-8 and J usage is TRBJ1-4, with D maybe TRBD1 (5 bases). Trimming took off 1 base at V and 6 bases at J, with 13 bases between the two ends. Per the germline V gene, CDR1 is SGHTS and CDR2 is YDEGEE. The CDR3 contains 15 residues. Here the CDR3 DNA reads TGTGCCAGCAGCTTGCTCACAGGCCTAGATGAAAAACTGTTTTTT. It encodes CASSLLTGLDEKLFF.

The V call is TRBV30, the J call TRBJ1-2; a weak D match, TRBD1 (6 bases). V gave up 5 bases and J gave up 4 bases, with 23 bases separating them. Germline V lookup: CDR1 GTSNPN, CDR2 SVGIG (reference sequence). The CDR3 extends over 16 amino acids. The CDR3 here is CAWARDLRGSFYGYTF. CDR3 DNA sequence: TGTGCCTGGGCTCGGGACCTAAGGGGGTCTTTCTATGGCTACACCTTC. Based on the CDR3 plus reference TRBV30 and TRBJ1-2, the full variable domain is SQTIHQWPATLVQPVGSPLSLECTVEGTSNPNLYWYRQAAGRGLQLLFYSVGIGQISSEVPQNLSASRPQDRQFILSSKKLLLSDSGFYLCAWARDLRGSFYGYTFGSGTRLTVV.

The chain recombines TRBV4-1 with TRBJ1-2, with TRBD1 matching 8 bases. Germline V gene data show CDR1 as MGHRA and CDR2 as YSYEKL. V trimming: 4 bases; J trimming: 6 bases; junction bases outside the gene matches: 10. The CDR3 loop spans 15 amino acids. CDR3 region: CASSRFQGASNGYTF. As DNA, the CDR3 is TGCGCCAGCAGCCGATTCCAGGGGGCTAGCAATGGCTACACCTTC.

The chain couples TRBV7-3 to TRBJ2-3; tentative D call: TRBD2 (5 bases). CDR1 and CDR2 (germline): SGHTA, FQGTGA. The CDR3 is made up of 14 amino acids. Between the trimmed V and J ends, which lost 6 bases and 3 bases, there was a span of 13 bases. As DNA, the CDR3 is TGTGCCAGCAGTTCGGCGAGAGGGACAGATACGCAGTATTTT. This gives the protein CASSSARGTDTQYF.

V is TRBV12-5 and J is TRBJ1-4; D gene ambiguous. The V gene's germline CDR1 is LGHNT and CDR2 FRNRAP. Trimming removed 3 bases at V and 0 bases at J, with 5 bases between. This CDR3 has 14 residues. In DNA, the CDR3 is TGTGCTAGTGGTTTACTTGCAACTAATGAAAAACTGTTTTTT. Its translation: CASGLLATNEKLFF.

This chain links TRBV27 with TRBJ2-7; D is undetermined. Trimming stripped 4 bases from V and 0 bases from J, with 7 bases between. Per the germline V gene, CDR1 is MNHEY and CDR2 is SMNVEV (reference sequence). The CDR3 consists of 13 residues. The CDR3 nucleotides are TGTGCCAGCAGTTGGTCCAGCTCCTACGAGCAGTACTTC. The encoded protein is CASSWSSSYEQYF.

The genes are TRBV11-3 and TRBJ2-1, with 10 bases matching TRBD2. The J segment lost 0 bases and the V segment lost 4 bases, leaving 3 bases of the junction unmatched. CDR1 SGHNT and CDR2 YENEEA come from the germline V gene. CDR3 length equals 16 residues. The CDR3 sequence is CASSSTSGTSYNEQFF. The CDR3 DNA reads as TGTGCCAGCAGCTCTACTAGCGGGACCTCCTACAATGAGCAGTTCTTC.

The chain is built from TRBV5-4 and TRBJ1-2; 9 bases fit TRBD1. The CDR3 is 13 amino acids. CDR1 and CDR2 from the germline V gene are SGHNT and YYREEE (reference sequence). V trimming: 4 bases; J trimming: 7 bases; junction bases outside the gene matches: 5. In DNA, the CDR3 is TGTGCCAGCAGCACGGACAGGGGAGGTGGCTACACCTTC. This translates into CASSTDRGGGYTF.

V and J are TRBV19 and TRBJ1-5, with 12 bases fitting TRBD1. Trimming at V came to 6 bases and at J to 0 bases, leaving 18 bases not matched to a gene. The CDR3 totals 21 residues. Per germline, CDR1 LNHDA and CDR2 SQIVND (reference sequence). The CDR3 region has the DNA TGTGCCAGTAGGGGGAAAACCGCGGGACAGGGGGCCTATTATAGCAATCAGCCCCAGCATTTT. Amino acids: CASRGKTAGQGAYYSNQPQHF.

The chain employs TRBV9 and TRBJ2-3, with TRBD2 identical over 14 bases. Losses at the gene ends were 4 bases for V and 4 bases for J; bases not matched to a gene: 11. The CDR3 length is 18 residues. Germline V gene sequence: CDR1 SGDLS, CDR2 YYNGEE. CDR3 in DNA: TGTGCCAGCAGCATACCGGGACTAGCGGGAGTGTCTGCAGATACGCAGTATTTT. This gives the protein CASSIPGLAGVSADTQYF.

CDR3 region: CASSLFDVFGGETQYF. The CDR3 DNA sequence: TGTGCCAGCAGCCTCTTCGATGTGTTTGGGGGGGAGACCCAGTACTTC. The chain couples TRBV5-6 to TRBJ2-5; D may be TRBD2 (6 bases). Germline V gene data show CDR1 as SGHDT and CDR2 as YYEEEE. The CDR3 is 16 amino acids. V dropped 4 bases and J dropped 5 bases, with 21 bases sitting between them.

This chain joins TRBV18 and TRBJ1-1; D ambiguous. This CDR3 region has 15 residues. The V gene lost 2 bases and the J gene lost 6 bases, with 16 bases spanning the gap. Germline values: CDR1 KGHSH, CDR2 LQKENI. In nucleotides, the CDR3 is TGTGCCAGCTCACCATCTCTGGGTGCTAGCGCTGAAGCTTTCTTT. Translating it yields CASSPSLGASAEAFF.

This clone occurred once. The rearrangement links TRBV2 to TRBJ2-3, with TRBD2 matching over 8 bases. Germline V gene lookup returns CDR1 SNHLY and CDR2 FYNNEI. Unmatched junction bases numbered 8, after V lost 1 base and J lost 5 bases. CDR3 size: 16 residues. The CDR3: CASSEEGSGSRDTQYF. The CDR3 DNA is TGTGCCAGCAGTGAAGAGGGCAGCGGGAGTAGAGATACGCAGTATTTT.